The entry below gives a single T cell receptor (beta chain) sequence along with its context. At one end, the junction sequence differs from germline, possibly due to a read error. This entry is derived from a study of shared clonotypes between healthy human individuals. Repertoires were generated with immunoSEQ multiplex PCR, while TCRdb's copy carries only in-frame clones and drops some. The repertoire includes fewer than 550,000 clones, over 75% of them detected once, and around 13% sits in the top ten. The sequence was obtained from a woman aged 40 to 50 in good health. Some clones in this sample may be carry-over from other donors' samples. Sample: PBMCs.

The DNA of the CDR3 is TGCGCCAGCAGCCAATTACACGGGCCCGAGCAGTACTTC. Its translation is CASSQLHGPEQYF. The chain joins TRBV23-1 to TRBJ2-7, with D hard to call. TRBV23-1 has ORF status, its function being uncertain. The CDR3 totals 13 residues.